This T cell receptor (beta chain) was sequenced during a study of CXCR3-negative and CXCR3-positive naive CD8 T cells. Study information: Each library held about 1.5 +/- 0.3 million TRB reads, around 140 million in total. Study findings and constraints: Comparison of naive CXCR3-negative and CXCR3-positive cells revealed similar TRBV-TRBJ usage, while memory cells differed. When CXCR3-positive naive cells were set against CXCR3-negative naive cells, the former had more hydrophobic TRB CDR3s. Each naive subset displayed comparably high diversity, whereas memory CD8+ cells displayed much lower diversity.

CDR1 is SQVTM, CDR2 ANQGSEA, per germline. This CDR3 spans 14 amino acids. Through 5' RACE with UMI labels, the TRB cDNA libraries were prepared. With the 5' RACE reads reprocessed, TCRdb shows one record per CDR3 protein and no DNA. The listing records under 150,000 distinct CDR3 sequences. In regard to this clonotype: Its target is not known.

This receptor was identified in a human donor in good health. Some clones in this sample may be carry-over from other donors' samples. What was sequenced was naive CXCR3+ CD8+ T cells from blood. The subset is: CD45RO-CCR7+CD27+CD95- naive CD8+ T cells expressing CXCR3 (TNR3+). The chain is built from TRBV29-1 and TRBJ2-1; no DNA is available, so the TRBD2 call from TCRdb remains unchecked. CDR3 sequence reads: CSVAGASGSNEQFF.